These 30 T cell receptor delta chains originate from one sample sequenced in a study of γδ T cells in repeated Plasmodium falciparum infection. Vgamma9/Vdelta2+ and Vdelta2-negative gammadelta T cells were flow-sorted from PBMC for bulk sequencing. With CATT, TCRdb re-called clones from the multiplex PCR reads. The sample consists of tens of thousands of delta-chain clones, 1.5% to 2% of them appearing once. Sequenced input: gamma-delta T cells from blood. These receptors came from a pool of human donors (malaria-infected and uninfected, not separated).

This clone was seen only a few times. Since a far larger clone is one base different, this is likely a read error. This rearrangement joins TRDV1 to TRDJ1; 11 bases align to TRDD3. TCRdb lists no J gene, so it was determined here by aligning the DNA to germline. CDR3 length equals 23 residues. Germline-derived CDR1 and CDR2 are TSWWSYY and QGS. The CDR3 protein is CALGERLRFRDWGIIRLADKLIF. The CDR3 bases are TGCGCTCTTGGGGAACGCCTACGGTTCCGGGACTGGGGGATAATTCGTTTGGCCGATAAACTCATCTTT.

A remark on this clone: The likely explanation is a read error, given a far larger clone one base away. This specimen includes other DNA sequences encoding the same CDR3. The chain has TRDV2 and TRDJ1, with TRDD3 as a possible D gene (5 bases). Germline matching of the DNA provided the J gene here, since TCRdb leaves it blank. V was trimmed by 1 base and J by 0 bases, leaving 20 bases between them. Germline lookup yields CDR1 GEAIGNYY and CDR2 EKD. The length of the CDR3 is 18 residues. CDR3 in amino acids: CACDTSTTWAPYTDKLIF. The CDR3 DNA sequence: TGTGCCTGTGACACATCCACGACCTGGGCCCCGTACACCGATAAACTCATCTTT.

This clone was seen only a few times. The mismatch at residue 3 between this DNA's translation and the TCRdb protein of a much larger clone likely reflects a read error; the protein shown is translated from the DNA. The J gene is TRDJ1, the V gene TRDV1, with 8 bases aligning to TRDD3. Assignment of the J gene here rests on matching the DNA to germline, because TCRdb gives none. Germline V CDR1 and CDR2: TSWWSYY, QGS. The CDR3 runs to 22 residues. In DNA, the CDR3 is TGTGCTCCTGGGTTTTCCGGCTACACACCCCTGGGGGACCGAACCTACACCGATAAACTCATCTTT. It yields the protein CAPGFSGYTPLGDRTYTDKLIF.

In this sample, this clone turned up many times. The chain is built from TRDV2 and TRDJ1, with 8 bases that match TRDD3. The CDR3 sequence is 15 residues long. Per germline, CDR1 GEAIGNYY and CDR2 EKD. Losses at the gene ends were 0 bases for V and 3 bases for J; bases not matched to a gene: 5. The DNA for the CDR3 is TGTGCCTGTGACACCGTGGGGGATGGAGCCGATAAACTCATCTTT. Translated: CACDTVGDGADKLIF.

Worth noting for this clone: This is likely an artifact of a read error, given a far larger clone one base away. This sample includes further DNA sequences coding for the same CDR3. This rearrangement joins TRDV2 to TRDJ1; 10 bases fit TRDD3. TCRdb leaves out the J gene; it was filled in here by matching the DNA to germline. The CDR3 sequence is 21 residues long. The germline V gene encodes CDR1 GEAIGNYY and CDR2 EKD. The CDR3 bases are TGCGCCTGTGACACCGGCTTCTTTACTGGGGGATTCGCTGAGGACACCGATAAACTCATCTTT. This encodes CACDTGFFTGGFAEDTDKLIF.

In regard to this clone: This DNA's translation and the protein TCRdb lists, from a much larger clone, do not match at residue 7, likely due to a read error; the protein shown is translated from the DNA. The V call is TRDV2, the J call TRDJ1, with 7 nucleotides matching TRDD3. CDR3 size: 16 residues. V trimming: 2 bases; J trimming: 2 bases; junction bases outside the gene matches: 10. The germline CDR1 and CDR2 sequences are GEAIGNYY and EKD. This CDR3 reads CACDSPGGMRTDKLIF. The CDR3 nucleotides read TGTGCCTGTGACAGTCCTGGGGGGATGCGGACCGATAAACTCATCTTT.

This clone is judged medium-sized (0.01 to 0.1%). The CDR3 here is CALGNILGLGYWGIEAYTDKLIF. CDR3 bases: TGTGCTCTTGGGAACATTCTCGGGCTCGGGTACTGGGGGATAGAGGCGTACACCGATAAACTCATCTTT. The chain carries TRDV1 and TRDJ1; 11 nucleotides agree with TRDD3. The trim removed 5 bases at V and 0 bases at J, leaving 26 bases unmatched. In germline, CDR1 is TSWWSYY, CDR2 QGS. The CDR3 runs 23 residues.

The table lists this clone with many counts. The chain carries TRDV2 and TRDJ1, with 13 bases that match TRDD3. The CDR3 totals 19 residues. Germline V gene sequence: CDR1 GEAIGNYY, CDR2 EKD. The trim removed 3 bases at V and 4 bases at J, leaving 16 bases unmatched. The CDR3, as DNA: TGTGCCTGTGACTCCCTAGTACTGGGGGATACGCGGGGAAACGATAAACTCATCTTT. Translated, it gives CACDSLVLGDTRGNDKLIF.

With respect to this clone: Mismatch with germline at one junction end may stem from a read error. Other nucleotide sequences from this sample produce the same CDR3. This chain links TRDV1 with TRDJ1, with 8 positions matching TRDD2. CDR1 and CDR2 from the germline V gene are TSWWSYY and QGS. The CDR3 has 25 residues. The chain's CDR3 is CALGDIATSYGGVGIDPFGGPKLIF. CDR3 bases: TGTGCGCTTGGGGACATAGCTACTTCCTACGGTGGTGTTGGGATAGACCCCTTTGGTGGGCCTAAACTCATCTTT.

In this sample, this clone turned up a few times. TCRdb's listed protein matches a much larger clone and diverges from this DNA's translation at residue 17, likely through a read error; the protein shown comes from the DNA. The chain uses TRDV1 and TRDJ1, with TRDD3 matching 8 bases. The J gene was missing in TCRdb and was found by matching the end of the DNA to germline. The CDR3 consists of 22 residues. Germline V gene lookup returns CDR1 TSWWSYY and CDR2 QGS. Unmatched junction bases numbered 24, after V lost 0 bases and J lost 3 bases. CDR3 coding DNA: TGTGCTCTTGGGGAACTAAGACTGACCTTCTGGGGGAAAACTAGCTACGCCGATAAACTCATCTTT. Translation: CALGELRLTFWGKTSYADKLIF.

Worth noting for this clone: This DNA's translation differs at residue 8 from TCRdb's protein, which comes from a much larger clone; a read error is likely, and the protein shown is translated from the DNA. The gene calls are TRDV1 and TRDJ1; TRDD3 matches at 9 bases. The J gene was missing in TCRdb and was found by matching the end of the DNA to germline. The CDR3 has 26 amino acids. After removal of 1 base from V and 4 bases from J, the junction contained 37 bases not matched to a gene. CDR1 TSWWSYY and CDR2 QGS come from the germline V gene. CDR3 nucleotide sequence: TGTGCTCTTGGGGAACGATCCTCCCCAAAGACCCAAGTGTTACTGGGGGAATGTCGAGCGAACGATAAACTCATCTTT. Translating it yields CALGERSSPKTQVLLGECRANDKLIF.

This clone occurred a few times. It is likely a read error: a sequence one base away is far more abundant. The sample carries other DNA sequences with the same CDR3. The J gene is TRDJ1, the V gene TRDV1; possible D gene TRDD2, 6 bases. The J gene, absent from TCRdb, was called here by matching the DNA to germline. Germline V gene sequence: CDR1 TSWWSYY, CDR2 QGS. CDR3 length equals 17 residues. The CDR3 nucleotides read TGTGCCCTTGGCGACTTCCTGAAGAAGCCGGGAGCTCTTAAACTCATCTTT. It is translated as CALGDFLKKPGALKLIF.

This clone was observed a few times. The TCRdb protein, from a much larger clone, departs from this DNA's translation at residue 16, likely by read error; the protein shown derives from the DNA. The chain uses TRDV1 and TRDJ1, with TRDD2 as a possible D gene (6 bases). No J segment appears in TCRdb, so it was assigned here by matching the sequence to germline. There are 20 residues in the CDR3. In germline, CDR1 is TSWWSYY, CDR2 QGS. CDR3: CALGEPPPTKRGLYTGKLIF. CDR3 nucleotide sequence: TGTGCTCTTGGGGAACCTCCTCCTACGAAGAGGGGTCTGTACACCGGTAAACTCATCTTT.

This chain uses TRDV1 with TRDJ1; TRDD2 matches 7 bases. The J gene, missing from TCRdb, was assigned here through DNA to germline matching. This CDR3 region has 20 residues. CDR1 is TSWWSYY and CDR2 is QGS in the germline V gene. V shed 0 bases and J 0 bases; nucleotides not matched to a gene: 16. The CDR3 nucleotides read TGTGCTCTTGGGGAACTTAGAGGCTTCCTAGTACGGGGGGACACCGATAAACTCATCTTT. Its protein product is CALGELRGFLVRGDTDKLIF.

A few counts support this clone. Only one base separates this from a far larger clonotype, so it likely reflects a read error. This rearrangement joins TRDV1 to TRDJ1, with 7 bases aligning to TRDD3. TCRdb leaves out the J gene; it was filled in here by matching the DNA to germline. Germline assignment: CDR1 TSWWSYY and CDR2 QGS. The J segment lost 0 bases and the V segment lost 0 bases, leaving 28 bases of the junction unmatched. This CDR3 has 24 amino acids. In DNA, the CDR3 is TGTGCTCTTGGGGAACTAGGGGCGGGCTATTTTCCCCTTGGTGGGGGAACGTACACCGATAAACTCATCTTT. As protein: CALGELGAGYFPLGGGTYTDKLIF.

This clone was seen a handful of times. A read error likely explains this, since a far larger clone differs by one base. Additional DNA sequences in this sample encode the identical CDR3. Called V gene: TRDV1; the J gene was not called; the D call TRDD3 from the table was never checked on the DNA. Germline lookup yields CDR1 TSWWSYY and CDR2 QGS. The CDR3 runs 22 residues. The CDR3 sequence: CALGLVHSGKGWGILITDKLIF. DNA of the CDR3: TGTGCTCTTGGTCTTGTTCATAGTGGAAAGGGCTGGGGGATACTGATCACCGATAAACTCATTTTT.

A few counts support this clone. The TCRdb record carries a much larger clone's protein, which differs from this DNA's translation at residue 7; a read error is the likely cause, and the protein listed here is the DNA translation. The rearrangement uses TRDV3 and TRDJ1; the D gene is possibly TRDD3 (5 bases). The germline gives CDR1 TVYSNPD, CDR2 GDNSRS (reference sequence). CDR3 length: 13 amino acids. Trimming shortened V by 0 bases and J by 8 bases, and 16 bases separated the two germline ends. CDR3 in amino acids: CAFSSRRGVKLIF. CDR3 bases: TGTGCCTTTAGCTCCCGTCGGGGGGTAAAACTCATCTTT.

This clone was found a few times. The amino acid sequence in TCRdb belongs to a much larger clone and departs from this DNA's translation at residue 21, likely a sequencing read error; the sequence shown is translated from the DNA. No J gene was called, and the V gene is TRDV2; the table's TRDD3 call for D was not verified on the DNA. The CDR3 sequence is 23 residues long. Per the germline V gene, CDR1 is GEAIGNYY and CDR2 is EKD. CDR3 amino acids: CACDSEGDKREVLGSSRTDKPIF. The CDR3 nucleotides read TGTGCCTGTGACTCTGAGGGGGATAAAAGAGAGGTTTTGGGATCTAGTCGTACCGATAAACCCATCTTT.

This clone was picked up many times. The chain carries TRDV1 and TRDJ1; 9 positions match TRDD3. Germline lookup yields CDR1 TSWWSYY and CDR2 QGS. This CDR3 has 19 residues. The V and J ends lost 1 base and 0 bases, in that order; junction bases with no gene match: 12. For the CDR3, the DNA is TGTGCTCTTGGGGAACGGATCCCCCGCTGGGGGATGTACACCGATAAACTCATCTTT. This gives the protein CALGERIPRWGMYTDKLIF.

This clone was seen a handful of times. It is likely a read error: a sequence one base away is far more abundant. In the same sample, other DNA sequences code for this CDR3. The rearrangement uses TRDV1 and TRDJ1; D gene uncertain. This CDR3 has 15 residues. CDR1 and CDR2 (germline): TSWWSYY, QGS. This CDR3 is CALGEGKWYTDKLIF. The CDR3 coding sequence is TGTGCTCTTGGGGAAGGAAAGTGGTACACCGATAAGCTCATCTTT.

This clone was detected ten times or more. The V call is TRDV2, the J call TRDJ1; D is undetermined. The germline gives CDR1 GEAIGNYY, CDR2 EKD. CDR3 length equals 14 residues. With 3 bases removed from V and 3 bases from J, the gap between germline ends came to 13 bases. CDR3 in amino acids: CACDPIRAADKLIF. CDR3 coding DNA: TGTGCCTGTGACCCGATAAGAGCGGCCGATAAACTCATCTTT.

A remark on this clone: A far larger clone is a single base away, which makes a read error likely. Written as DNA, the CDR3 is TGTGCTCTTGGGGAATTTGCGGTACGCTGGGGGATAAGGTACACCGATAAGCTCATCTTT. Translated, it gives CALGEFAVRWGIRYTDKLIF. The V gene corresponds to TRDV1; no J gene was called; TRDD3, the table's D call, lacks a check against the DNA. The CDR3 contains 20 residues. In germline, CDR1 is TSWWSYY, CDR2 QGS.

This clone has a count of ten or more. V is TRDV2 and J is TRDJ1; TRDD3 matches 8 bases. CDR3 length: 18 amino acids. Losses at the gene ends were 4 bases for V and 0 bases for J; bases not matched to a gene: 15. CDR1 and CDR2 from the germline V gene are GEAIGNYY and EKD. In DNA, the CDR3 is TGTGCCTGTGAAGGGCTGGGGGACCTGTCAGGGGACACCGATAAACTCATCTTT. It yields the protein CACEGLGDLSGDTDKLIF.

This clone was seen many times. The chain recombines TRDV2 with TRDJ3; 7 bases are a match to TRDD3. TCRdb does not report a J gene; here it was assigned by matching the DNA to germline references. Trimming took 0 bases from V and 0 from J; bases not matched to a gene: 10. The CDR3 contains 20 residues. Germline loops: CDR1 GEAIGNYY, CDR2 EKD. In nucleotides, the CDR3 is TGTGCCTGTGACACCGCCGGGGGATCACCAAGCTCCTGGGACACCCGACAGATGTTTTTC. This codes for CACDTAGGSPSSWDTRQMFF.

This clone came up many times. The rearrangement joins TRDV1 to TRDJ1, with unresolved D. Germline V gene data show CDR1 as TSWWSYY and CDR2 as QGS. Trimming took off 3 bases at V and 3 bases at J, with 38 bases between the two ends. The CDR3 has 23 amino acids. In DNA form, the CDR3 reads TGTGCTCTTGGGGAGGGCCATCTACGCACCCGAGGTATCACCGCGTACGCTCCCGATAAACTCATCTTT. Encoded protein: CALGEGHLRTRGITAYAPDKLIF.

To note about this clone: The protein that TCRdb holds for this DNA derives from a much larger clone and differs from the translated DNA at residue 12, which likely indicates a read error; the protein shown here is translated from the DNA. The chain employs TRDV1 and TRDJ1; 7 bases agree with TRDD3. TCRdb leaves out the J gene; it was filled in here by matching the DNA to germline. CDR3 length: 15 amino acids. CDR1 and CDR2 (germline): TSWWSYY, QGS. The CDR3 loop reads CALGEKHGYADRLIF. CDR3 bases: TGTGCTCTTGGGGAAAAGCATGGATACGCCGATAGACTCATCTTT.

This clone was seen only a few times. A read error likely explains why the TCRdb protein, taken from a much larger clone, differs from this DNA's translation at residue 10; the protein shown is translated from the DNA. The chain employs TRDV1 and TRDJ1; D gene unclear. TCRdb leaves out the J gene; it was filled in here by matching the DNA to germline. The V end was cut by 3 bases, the J end by 7 bases, with 15 bases between. The CDR3 totals 14 residues. In germline, CDR1 is TSWWSYY, CDR2 QGS. The CDR3 here is CALGDSLARIKLIF. The DNA for the CDR3 is TGTGCTCTTGGGGACTCTCTTGCTCGTATTAAACTCATCTTT.

On this clone itself: TCRdb shows a much larger clone's protein in place of this DNA's translation, and the two differ at residue 7, likely through a read error; the protein shown is translated from the DNA. The V call is TRDV1, the J call TRDJ1; D is possibly TRDD3 (6 bases). TCRdb is silent on the J gene; assignment here came from matching the DNA to germline. The CDR3 is 23 residues long. Germline V gene data show CDR1 as TSWWSYY and CDR2 as QGS. The CDR3, as DNA: TGTGCTCTCGGGGACTCGGCCTTCAACGGCATACGAAACGGCTGGGGCCCGACCGGGGGACTCATCTTT. Translated, it gives CALGDSAFNGIRNGWGPTGGLIF.

Concerning this clone: TCRdb's protein, taken from a much larger clone, differs from this DNA's translation at residue 5, likely owing to a read error; the protein displayed comes from the DNA. The J gene is TRDJ1, the V gene TRDV2, with TRDD3 identical over 8 bases. TCRdb is silent on the J gene; assignment here came from matching the DNA to germline. The CDR3 sequence is 23 residues long. V lost 3 bases and J lost 2; bases outside the gene matches: 31. CDR1 is GEAIGNYY, CDR2 EKD, per germline. The CDR3 region is CACDPEGDKREVLGSSRTDKLIF. CDR3 nucleotides: TGTGCCTGTGACCCTGAGGGGGATAAAAGAGAGGTTTTGGGATCTAGTCGTACCGATAAACTCATCTTT.

This clone was counted between two and nine times. This DNA's translation differs at residue 20 from TCRdb's protein, which comes from a much larger clone; a read error is likely, and the protein shown is translated from the DNA. No J gene was called, and the V gene is TRDV1; the D call in the table, TRDD3, was not verified against the DNA. Germline loops: CDR1 TSWWSYY, CDR2 QGS. The CDR3 loop spans 22 amino acids. CDR3 in DNA: TGTGCTCTTGGGGAACAGGCCTACGCTGGTGCTTTAGTAGCGGGGGATACCGATAAACCCATCTTT. Its translation: CALGEQAYAGALVAGDTDKPIF.